One and the same sample provided the 28 T cell receptor beta chains below, sequenced in a study of tumor-infiltrating lymphocytes in primary liver carcinoma. Using a constant-region primer together with ProtoScript II reverse transcriptase, TCR beta cDNA was made from 450 to 600 ng of total RNA. Libraries covering TCR beta were generated through three nested multiplex PCR rounds (using a slightly modified ARM-PCR). A C-beta reverse primer was combined with TRBV1-TRBV30 forward primers in the first two PCR rounds, and each round had approximately 10 cycles. A single record per CDR3 protein comes from TCRdb applying MiXCR to the multiplex PCR reads. The data hold a few hundred thousand distinct CDR3 sequences, with 50% to 75% observed a single time. Extraction also yielded germline DNA, while blood RNA was obtained from unsorted whole blood. Sequencing used peripheral blood. These receptors were collected from a woman aged 30 to 39 with primary liver carcinoma and hepatitis B virus infection.

With respect to this clonotype: The junction shows a germline mismatch at one end, possibly a read error. This chain uses TRBV6-1 with TRBJ2-7; D tentatively fits TRBD1 or TRBD2 (6 bases each). CDR1 is MNHNS, CDR2 SASEGT, per germline. The CDR3 consists of 13 residues. The CDR3 region has the DNA TGTGTCAGCAGTGACGGAGGGACATCGGAACAGTACTTC. Its protein is CVSSDGGTSEQYF.

V is TRBV5-6 and J is TRBJ1-2, with D unclear. Germline CDR1 is SGHDT and CDR2 is YYEEEE. Trimming pared 3 bases from V and 4 bases from J, leaving 7 bases between. The CDR3 spans 12 residues. CDR3 bases: TGTGCCAGCAGCTCCGGGCCCTATGGCTACACCTTC. This codes for CASSSGPYGYTF.

This sequence joins TRBV30 and TRBJ2-7, with 8 bases identical to TRBD1. The CDR3 length is 12 residues. V was pared by 3 bases and J by 3 bases, with 1 base of the junction left unmatched. Germline V gene sequence: CDR1 GTSNPN, CDR2 SVGIG (reference sequence). The CDR3 is CAWRTGVYEQYF. In DNA form, the CDR3 reads TGTGCCTGGAGGACAGGGGTCTACGAGCAGTACTTC. Together with reference TRBV30 and TRBJ2-7, the CDR3 gives the full variable domain: SQTIHQWPATLVQPVGSPLSLECTVEGTSNPNLYWYRQAAGRGLQLLFYSVGIGQISSEVPQNLSASRPQDRQFILSSKKLLLSDSGFYLCAWRTGVYEQYFGPGTRLTVT.

The sample holds many counts of this clonotype. V gene TRBV4-1 combines with J gene TRBJ2-7, with D perhaps TRBD1 or TRBD2 (5 bases each). The CDR3 runs to 13 residues. Trimming took 1 base from V and 6 from J, leaving 10 bases between them. Germline values: CDR1 MGHRA, CDR2 YSYEKL. CDR3 residues: CASSQGGMGEQYF. DNA for the CDR3: TGCGCCAGCAGCCAAGGGGGGATGGGCGAGCAGTACTTC.

As for this clonotype: Without the conserved terminal phenylalanine or tryptophan, this CDR3 likely stems from a read error. The genes are TRBV11-2 and TRBJ2-7, with D perhaps matching TRBD2 (6 bases). This CDR3 region has 15 residues. V dropped 7 bases and J dropped 2 bases, with 18 bases sitting between them. Germline V gives CDR1 SGHAT, CDR2 FQNNGV. CDR3 sequence reads: CASNSNPGGTYEQYL. CDR3 coding DNA: TGTGCCAGCAACTCCAACCCCGGAGGGACCTACGAGCAGTACCTC.

As regards this clonotype: The CDR3 carries no conserved terminal phenylalanine or tryptophan, so it likely arises from a read error. The chain uses TRBV4-2 and TRBJ1-5, with TRBD1 identical over 9 bases. V gave up 6 bases and J gave up 6 bases; unmatched junction bases: 9. The CDR3 contains 15 residues. Germline V gene lookup returns CDR1 LGHNA and CDR2 YNFKEQ. DNA of the CDR3: TGTGCCAGCAGACCCGGACAGGGGCCTAGTCAGCCCCAGCATTCT. This gives the protein CASRPGQGPSQPQHS.

This clonotype was seen more than once but under ten times. A much larger clone differs by one base, so this may be a read error. As DNA, the CDR3 is TGTGCCAGCAGCTTAGTATCCGGCGGGAGTGATGCGCAGTTCTTC. It is translated as CASSLVSGGSDAQFF. The rearrangement uses TRBV11-2 and TRBJ2-1; 7 nucleotides align to TRBD2. The germline CDR1 and CDR2 sequences are SGHAT and FQNNGV. The CDR3 runs to 15 residues. V dropped 1 base and J dropped 12; count of bases not matched to a gene: 12.

This chain joins TRBV11-2 and TRBJ1-1; tentatively, D is TRBD1 (5 bases). The germline V gene has CDR1 SGHAT and CDR2 FQNNGV. The length of the CDR3 is 12 residues. The CDR3: CTCSLGLGGAFF. As DNA, the CDR3 is TGTACCTGCAGCTTGGGCCTGGGGGGAGCTTTCTTT.

The table lists this clonotype with many counts. The chain couples TRBV11-1 to TRBJ2-3; possible D gene TRBD2, 7 bases. V was clipped by 4 bases and J by 1 base, with 15 bases between them. CDR3 length: 16 amino acids. The V gene's germline CDR1 is SGHAT and CDR2 FQDESV (reference sequence). CDR3 amino acids: CASSYPRGGGTDTQYF. The CDR3 region has the DNA TGTGCCAGCAGCTACCCTAGGGGGGGGGGCACAGATACGCAGTATTTT.

V is TRBV11-2 and J is TRBJ2-3; 8 bases match TRBD2. CDR1 SGHAT and CDR2 FQNNGV come from the germline V gene. The CDR3 has 14 amino acids. The V gene end was trimmed by 1 base and the J gene end by 6 bases; junction bases not matched to a gene: 3. The CDR3 DNA reads as TGTGCCAGCAGCTTAGGCGGGGGGCGGGATACGCAGTATTTT. Its protein product is CASSLGGGRDTQYF. The whole variable domain, remainder taken from reference TRBV11-2 and TRBJ2-3, is EAGVAQSPRYKIIEKRQSVAFWCNPISGHATLYWYQQILGQGPKLLIQFQNNGVVDDSQLPKDRFSAERLKGVDSTLKIQPAKLEDSAVYLCASSLGGGRDTQYFGPGTRLTVL.

Comment on this clonotype: This could be a read error, since a much larger clone is one nucleotide away. The chain links TRBV12-3 or TRBV12-4 to TRBJ1-5, with D possibly matching TRBD1 (5 bases). There are 13 residues in the CDR3. Trimming stripped 4 bases from V and 4 bases from J, with 8 bases between. CDR3 bases: TGTGCCAGCAGTTCCGAGGGGAATCAGCCCCAGCATTTT. This translates into CASSSEGNQPQHF.

This clonotype came up a few times. The chain links TRBV29-1 to TRBJ2-7; TRBD1 might be the D (5 bases). The V end was cut by 7 bases, the J end by 6 bases, with 13 bases between. The CDR3 runs to 11 residues. CDR1 and CDR2 from the germline V gene are SQVTM and ANQGSEA. The CDR3 sequence: CSGTRQTEQYF. The CDR3 nucleotides are TGCAGCGGGACCAGACAGACCGAGCAGTACTTC.

The gene calls are TRBV28 and TRBJ2-7; 15 bases match TRBD2. Per the germline V gene, CDR1 is MDHEN and CDR2 is SYDVKM. This CDR3 region has 16 residues. With 5 bases clipped from V and 3 bases from J, the junction kept 5 bases outside the gene matches. The CDR3, as DNA: TGTGCCAGCAGTCCCGGGACTAGCGGGAGGCTCTACGAGCAGTACTTC. As protein: CASSPGTSGRLYEQYF.

Of note for this clonotype: One end of the junction fails to match germline, which may point to a read error. The V and J genes are TRBV14 and TRBJ2-6, with D perhaps matching TRBD1 or TRBD2 (5 bases each). Germline-derived CDR1 and CDR2 are SGHDN and FVKESK. The CDR3 is made up of 17 amino acids. The CDR3 DNA follows: TGTGCCAGCAGCCCCCGACAGAGGGTAGGTGGGGCCAACGTCCTGAATTTC. It encodes CASSPRQRVGGANVLNF.

As to this clonotype: With a much larger clone just one base away, this may be a read error. The chain employs TRBV12-3 or TRBV12-4 and TRBJ1-6; tentative D call: TRBD1 (6 bases). V shed 7 bases and J shed 8 bases, with 15 bases lying between them. This CDR3 has 14 amino acids. DNA for the CDR3: TGTGCCAGCACCCGGGACACTCATGATTCACCCCTCCACTTT. Its translation is CASTRDTHDSPLHF.

The chain combines TRBV28 with TRBJ2-7; 14 bases map to TRBD2. The CDR3 has 16 residues. J gave up 4 bases and V 9 bases, and 11 bases lay outside the gene matches. Germline CDR1 and CDR2: MDHEN and SYDVKM. The CDR3 region has the DNA TGTGCCAGTTGGGGGACTAGCGGGAGCGGAGGGTACGAGCAGTACTTC. It translates to CASWGTSGSGGYEQYF.

This clonotype was seen a handful of times. The chain links TRBV24-1 to TRBJ2-2; D unclear. The CDR3 loop spans 14 amino acids. CDR1 and CDR2 from the germline V gene are KGHDR and SFDVKD. V lost 10 bases and J lost 3, with 14 bases in between. CDR3 protein: CATSKGLDTGELFF. DNA for the CDR3: TGTGCCACAAGCAAGGGCCTGGACACCGGGGAGCTGTTTTTT.

This clonotype has a single count. This CDR3 fails to terminate in the conserved phenylalanine or tryptophan, so it likely reflects a read error. No DNA is shown, since the ends of the CDR3 on it are uncertain; the CDR3 is the one TCRdb lists. The rearrangement joins TRBV12-3 or TRBV12-4 to TRBJ1-2; the tabulated D call, TRBD1, remains unverified against the DNA. The CDR3 is 12 amino acids in total, end residues counted. CDR3 loop: CASSRQGQGSTI.

At least ten counts were recorded for this clonotype. The chain joins TRBV6-1 to TRBJ1-5, with TRBD1 matching over 7 bases. The CDR3 has 14 residues. Germline assignment: CDR1 MNHNS and CDR2 SASEGT. J gave up 6 bases and V 7 bases, and 9 bases lay outside the gene matches. The CDR3 region is CASKRIGGSQPQHF. CDR3 DNA: TGTGCCAGCAAGCGGATAGGGGGCAGTCAGCCCCAGCATTTT.

The chain joins TRBV24-1 to TRBJ2-2, with 16 positions matching TRBD2. The CDR3 is 19 residues long. In germline, CDR1 is KGHDR, CDR2 SFDVKD. V lost 4 bases, J lost 0 bases, and 4 bases stayed unmatched. The CDR3 DNA follows: TGTGCCACCAGTGACCCGGGACTAGCGGGAGGGTCGAACACCGGGGAGCTGTTTTTT. This gives the protein CATSDPGLAGGSNTGELFF.

The V and J genes are TRBV6-6 and TRBJ2-3, with 14 positions matching TRBD2. The junction had 10 bases not matched to a gene; V was cut back by 4 bases and J by 4 bases. The CDR3 extends over 18 amino acids. Germline V gene data show CDR1 as MNHNY and CDR2 as SVGAGI (reference sequence). CDR3 residues: CASSSYGTSGRNADTQYF. CDR3 nucleotide sequence: TGTGCCAGCAGTTCTTACGGGACTAGCGGGAGAAACGCAGATACGCAGTATTTT.

The V gene is TRBV23-1, the J gene TRBJ2-3, with 9 bases lining up with TRBD1. Being an ORF, TRBV23-1 has a function that is uncertain. CDR3 length: 15 amino acids. V dropped 4 bases and J dropped 4; count of bases not matched to a gene: 6. The CDR3 nucleotides read TGCGCCAGCAGTCCGCGGACAGGGGTATCAGATACGCAGTATTTT. Amino acids: CASSPRTGVSDTQYF.

On this clonotype itself: A much larger clone lies one base from this, so it may be a read error. The chain carries TRBV29-1 and TRBJ1-1; D is perhaps TRBD1 (5 bases). The CDR3 length is 13 residues. Per the germline V gene, CDR1 is SQVTM and CDR2 is ANQGSEA. The CDR3 bases are TGCAGCGTTGCGCCCAGGGCGAACGCTGAAGCTTTCTTT. Protein: CSVAPRANAEAFF.

Concerning this clonotype itself: A much larger clone is a single base away; this may be a read error. The gene calls are TRBV12-3 or TRBV12-4 and TRBJ2-5; no clear D gene. This CDR3 has 13 amino acids. The V end was cut by 7 bases, the J end by 1 base, with 10 bases between. CDR3 DNA sequence: TGTGCCAGCACGCGACCAGGCCAAGAGACCCAGTACTTC. Protein sequence: CASTRPGQETQYF.

This clonotype appeared many times. The chain is built from TRBV12-3 or TRBV12-4 and TRBJ2-7, with D perhaps TRBD1 (5 bases). The germline V and J ends were trimmed by 4 bases and 2 bases, with 9 bases remaining between them. The CDR3 is 13 amino acids. The CDR3 protein is CASSSGQPYEQYF. The CDR3 region has the DNA TGTGCCAGCAGTTCCGGACAACCCTACGAGCAGTACTTC.

The rearrangement joins TRBV24-1 to TRBJ2-3; TRBD2 aligns across 12 bases. Germline CDR1 is KGHDR and CDR2 is SFDVKD. The ends lost 9 bases at V and 5 bases at J; junction bases unmatched: 5. This CDR3 region has 14 residues. The CDR3 region is CATHTGLAGDTQYF. The CDR3 bases are TGTGCCACCCATACGGGACTAGCGGGAGATACGCAGTATTTT.

In this sample, this clonotype turned up many times. The V gene is TRBV4-3, the J gene TRBJ2-4, with D perhaps TRBD2 (5 bases). The germline V gene encodes CDR1 LGHNA and CDR2 YSLEER. The V end was cut by 0 bases, the J end by 2 bases, with 11 bases between. The CDR3 runs to 16 residues. CDR3 residues: CASSQDYGISKNIQYF. For the CDR3, the DNA is TGCGCCAGCAGCCAAGATTACGGGATTTCCAAAAACATTCAGTACTTC.

Details on this clonotype: A much larger clone lies a single base off, so this may be a read error. The rearrangement uses TRBV29-1 and TRBJ2-4, with a possible D match to TRBD1 (6 bases). Germline CDR1 is SQVTM and CDR2 is ANQGSEA. This CDR3 region has 13 residues. CDR3 region: CSVDSSAKNIEYF. CDR3 DNA sequence: TGCAGCGTGGACAGTTCAGCCAAAAACATTGAGTACTTC.